These 18 T cell receptor beta chains came from one sample sequenced in a study of blood T cell repertoires in COVID-19. The repertoire was sequenced with immunoSEQ multiplex PCR; TCRdb's copy has only in-frame clones and lacks some. This table has some 78,000 clones, around nine tenths appearing once. Sequenced input: peripheral blood. These receptors originate from a man in his forties or fifties with active or convalescent COVID-19.

The chain couples TRBV6-2 or TRBV6-3 to TRBJ2-3; D is uncertain. The CDR3 loop spans 12 amino acids. The V end lost 3 bases, the J end lost 5 bases, and 6 bases lay between the germline ends. CDR1 is MNHEY and CDR2 is SVGEGT in the germline V gene. The CDR3 DNA reads as TGTGCCAGCAGTTATCGAGGAGATACGCAGTATTTT. This encodes CASSYRGDTQYF.

The rearrangement joins TRBV28 to TRBJ1-2; D remains ambiguous. This CDR3 comprises 14 residues. Germline V lookup: CDR1 MDHEN, CDR2 SYDVKM. Trimming removed 8 bases from V and 4 bases from J, with 17 bases in between. The CDR3 region is CASSPGSLGYGYTF. The CDR3, as DNA: TGTGCCAGCTCCCCGGGATCCCTAGGCTATGGCTACACCTTC.

V and J are TRBV6-5 and TRBJ2-3, with D tentatively TRBD1 (6 bases). The CDR3 consists of 15 residues. Germline V gives CDR1 MNHEY, CDR2 SVGAGI. Trimming stripped 5 bases from V and 4 bases from J, with 16 bases between. CDR3 nucleotide sequence: TGTGCCAGCAGTCCCTCAACAGGGTTTGCAGATACGCAGTATTTT. It encodes CASSPSTGFADTQYF.

The V and J genes are TRBV4-3 and TRBJ1-4; no clear D gene. This CDR3 spans 14 amino acids. The germline V gene encodes CDR1 LGHNA and CDR2 YSLEER. Trimming removed 0 bases from V and 5 bases from J, with 7 bases in between. In nucleotides, the CDR3 is TGCGCCAGCAGCCAAGAGCCAGGCAATGAAAAACTGTTTTTT. It specifies CASSQEPGNEKLFF.

The chain is built from TRBV5-1 and TRBJ2-1; TRBD2 matches 7 bases. CDR1 is SGHRS and CDR2 is YFSETQ in the germline V gene. J was trimmed by 3 bases and V by 7 bases; bases with no gene match: 1. This CDR3 spans 12 amino acids. The CDR3 DNA sequence: TGCGCCAGCCGGGGGGTCTACAATGAGCAGTTCTTC. As protein: CASRGVYNEQFF.

The chain employs TRBV2 and TRBJ2-5, with 14 bases fitting TRBD2. From germline, CDR1 is SNHLY and CDR2 FYNNEI. V lost 6 bases to trimming and J lost 5 bases; unmatched junction nucleotides: 5. The CDR3 length is 15 residues. The DNA of the CDR3 is TGTGCCAGCAGGGTGGGACTAGCGGGGGTGGAGACCCAGTACTTC. It encodes CASRVGLAGVETQYF.

The chain combines TRBV5-4 with TRBJ2-1; D may be TRBD2 (7 bases). Germline CDR1 reads SGHNT; CDR2 reads YYREEE (reference sequence). V was clipped by 1 base and J by 3 bases, with 20 bases between them. The CDR3 totals 18 residues. The CDR3 protein is CASSLSLSAGAIYNEQFF. CDR3 sequence (DNA): TGTGCCAGCAGCTTGTCTTTATCGGCGGGGGCCATCTACAATGAGCAGTTCTTC.

V and J are TRBV30 and TRBJ2-7; TRBD2 aligns across 8 bases. This CDR3 contains 14 residues. Germline CDR1 is GTSNPN and CDR2 is SVGIG (reference sequence). Trimming took 0 bases from V and 7 from J; bases not matched to a gene: 8. The CDR3, as DNA: TGTGCCTGGAGTGTCGCGGGGGGCCAAGGGGAGCAGTACTTC. Translation: CAWSVAGGQGEQYF.

The V gene is TRBV5-1, the J gene TRBJ2-5; D perhaps matches TRBD2 (6 bases). The V and J ends lost 0 bases and 2 bases respectively, with 14 bases between them. The CDR3 spans 16 residues. Looked up from germline, CDR1 is SGHRS and CDR2 is YFSETQ. CDR3 loop: CASSLEGAGLQETQYF. Written as DNA, the CDR3 is TGCGCCAGCAGCTTGGAGGGAGCGGGCCTACAAGAGACCCAGTACTTC.

The CDR3 DNA reads as TGCGCCAGCAGCCGCGGGGGTGGAGGCGAGCAGTACGTC. Protein sequence: CASSRGGGGEQYV. This chain links TRBV5-1 with TRBJ2-7; TRBD2 matches at 7 bases. The ends lost 4 bases at V and 6 bases at J; junction bases unmatched: 7. This CDR3 has 13 amino acids. Germline V gene data show CDR1 as SGHRS and CDR2 as YFSETQ.

As to this clone: At one end, the junction sequence differs from germline, possibly due to a read error. The chain joins TRBV19 to TRBJ2-1, with 10 bases aligning to TRBD1. CDR3 size: 15 residues. Germline assignment: CDR1 LNHDA and CDR2 SQIVND (reference sequence). CDR3 sequence: CASRIGTGAHNEQFF. The CDR3 DNA reads TGTGCCAGTAGGATAGGGACAGGGGCCCACAATGAGCAGTTCTTC. Supplemented by reference TRBV19 and TRBJ2-1, the full variable domain reads DGGITQSPKYLFRKEGQNVTLSCEQNLNHDAMYWYRQDPGQGLRLIYYSQIVNDFQKGDIAEGYSVSREKKESFPLTVTSAQKNPTAFYLCASRIGTGAHNEQFFGPGTRLTVL.

This rearrangement joins TRBV10-3 to TRBJ2-1; TRBD1 might be the D (6 bases). Germline V lookup: CDR1 ENHRY, CDR2 SYGVKD. This CDR3 is built from 13 residues. Trimming stripped 4 bases from V and 3 bases from J, with 7 bases between. DNA of the CDR3: TGTGCCATCAGTGCAGGGGACTACAATGAGCAGTTCTTC. Encoded protein: CAISAGDYNEQFF.

V usage is TRBV7-6 and J usage is TRBJ2-1, with 7 bases matching TRBD2. Trimming cost V 4 bases and J 0 bases; bases outside gene matches: 3. This CDR3 has 15 residues. Germline values: CDR1 SGHVS, CDR2 FNYEAQ. In DNA, the CDR3 is TGTGCCAGCAGCTCCGGGACTAACTCCTACAATGAGCAGTTCTTC. Its protein is CASSSGTNSYNEQFF.

CDR3 loop: CASSPSGASTDTQYF. The CDR3 DNA reads as TGTGCCAGCAGCCCTAGCGGGGCTAGCACAGATACGCAGTATTTT. The rearrangement links TRBV6-2 or TRBV6-3 to TRBJ2-3; 9 bases line up with TRBD2. The V segment lost 6 bases and the J segment 0 bases; nucleotides outside the gene matches: 4. Germline lookup yields CDR1 MNHEY and CDR2 SVGEGT. The CDR3 loop spans 15 amino acids.

The chain joins TRBV19 to TRBJ1-5; the D is unclear. Trimming pared 3 bases from V and 7 bases from J, leaving 7 bases between. The germline V gene has CDR1 LNHDA and CDR2 SQIVND (reference sequence). The CDR3 has 12 residues. The CDR3 bases are TGTGCCAGTAGTATCCCGAGGCAGCCCCAGCATTTT. This sequence encodes CASSIPRQPQHF.

The V call is TRBV6-5, the J call TRBJ2-2; 8 bases are shared with TRBD2. The CDR3 totals 15 residues. The J segment lost 2 bases and the V segment lost 5 bases, leaving 4 bases of the junction unmatched. CDR1 MNHEY and CDR2 SVGAGI come from the germline V gene. Here the CDR3 DNA reads TGTGCCAGCAGTCGGACTAGCTATAACACCGGGGAGCTGTTTTTT. Amino acid sequence: CASSRTSYNTGELFF.

CDR3 bases: TGTGCCAGCAGCCAAGATCCGACAGGGTCTTATTATGGCTACACCTTC. This sequence encodes CASSQDPTGSYYGYTF. This rearrangement joins TRBV3-1 (or the pseudogene TRBV3-2) to TRBJ1-2; TRBD1 agrees at 7 bases. There are 16 residues in the CDR3. The trim removed 0 bases at V and 5 bases at J, leaving 9 bases unmatched. Per germline, CDR1 LGHDT and CDR2 YNNKEL (reference sequence).

This chain connects TRBV7-2 to TRBJ2-1; 7 bases are shared with TRBD1. V shed 5 bases, J shed 5 bases, and the junction held 9 bases outside the gene matches. CDR3 size: 15 residues. Germline V gene sequence: CDR1 SGHTA, CDR2 FQGNSA. The CDR3 bases are TGTGCCAGCAGCAAAGGGGGCGCGGATCACAATGAGCAGTTCTTC. Translation: CASSKGGADHNEQFF.